This T cell receptor (beta chain) was observed in a study of blood T cell repertoires in COVID-19 (dated by TCRdb to 2020 to 2022). In terms of the full investigation: Collaborator samples came from the United States, Italy and Spain and covered acute and convalescent phases of COVID-19. The material from the prospective study consisted of cDNA or gDNA derived from T cells, B-cell-depleted T cells, or PBMCs. Deeply sampled blood TCRbeta repertoires from subjects exposed to, actively infected with, or recovered from COVID-19 were included in the dataset. The repertoires were released in a freely available public database meant as a resource for research on the immune response to SARS-CoV-2. The samples were drawn from two sources: the first 160 participants of the ongoing ImmuneRACE study, and approximately 1,300 subjects contributed by 6 global collaborators. A de-identified subject ID, COVID-19 status, age in years and sex were almost always included in the sample metadata. HLA class I and class II types, where available, came from metadata supplied by the sample provider rather than from assay-based typing. Study-wide findings and limitations: The quantity of clinical and demographic metadata differed by source and by participant and was supplied without curation.

TCRbeta CDR3 regions were amplified from genomic DNA using the immunoSEQ Assay, a bias-controlled multiplex PCR. Processing in the source paper ran as follows. The number of nucleated cells in each sample was estimated from the amplification of reference gene primers within the assay. To quantify the absolute abundance of each unique TCRbeta CDR3 rearrangement, sequence reads were collapsed and filtered. For each sample, productive Simpson clonality was calculated as the square root of Simpson's diversity index across productive rearrangements. TCRdb mirrors the immuneACCESS table, restricted to in-frame sequences. Some clones are absent from its copies; in checked studies, under half trace to an unresolved V gene, and the reason for the others is unknown. The V and J calls and clone size were taken over from that table, and D and trimming were inferred from the DNA. The sample profile shows approximately 220,000 clones; 75% to 90% of them were found once. Less than 4.5% of the sample goes to the ten largest clones.

Reading from cysteine to phenylalanine, the CDR3 counts 14 amino acids. Just the 42-base CDR3 DNA is kept, in frame starting at base 1. Trimming takes 5 bases from V and 6 bases from J, and the germline ends sit 15 bases apart. Looking up the germline V gene yields CDR1 SGHAT and CDR2 FQNNGV. In the case of this clone: Its cognate antigen has yet to be identified. Base qualities are not recorded, but no much larger clone differs from it by a single base.

Enrolling through a virtual design, the prospective study's participants ranged in age from about 18 to 89 years and lived across roughly 23 United States geographic areas. In the prospective study, participants were assigned to cohorts based on the clinical history participants reported in a screening survey and a study questionnaire. In the prospective study, mobile phlebotomists collected whole blood, serum and a nasopharyngeal or oropharyngeal swab from each participant. Additional blood draws and questionnaires over an approximately 2-month period could optionally be provided by prospective study participants. Blood samples from the prospective study were shipped frozen or at room temperature prior to DNA extraction.

The receptor chain draws on TRBV11-2 and TRBJ2-3, with a weak D call of TRBD1 (6 bases match). Sequencing used PBMCs or T cells enriched from blood (not recorded which). The sequence derives from a woman aged 40 to 50 with acute COVID-19. CDR3 reads: CASSKRTGYDTQYF. The DNA reads TGTGCCAGCAGCAAAAGAACAGGGTACGATACGCAGTATTTT.